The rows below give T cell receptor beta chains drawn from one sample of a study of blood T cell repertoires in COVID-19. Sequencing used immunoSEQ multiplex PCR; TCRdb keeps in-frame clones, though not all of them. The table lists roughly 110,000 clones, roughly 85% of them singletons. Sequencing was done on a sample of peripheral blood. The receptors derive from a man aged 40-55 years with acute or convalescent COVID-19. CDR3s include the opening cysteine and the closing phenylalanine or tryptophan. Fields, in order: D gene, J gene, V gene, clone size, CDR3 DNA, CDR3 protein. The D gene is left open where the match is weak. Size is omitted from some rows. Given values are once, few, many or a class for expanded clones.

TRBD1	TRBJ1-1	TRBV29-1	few	TGCAGCGTAGAGGGACAGGGTGGGACTGAAGCTTTCTTT	CSVEGQGGTEAFF
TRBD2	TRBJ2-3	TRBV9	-	TGTGCCAGCAGCTCCCTCGGCGGGGGGGCCGATACGCAGTATTTT	CASSSLGGGADTQYF
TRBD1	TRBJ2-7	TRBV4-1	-	TGCGCCAGCAGCGCCCGGGACAGGTACTACGAGCAGTACTTC	CASSARDRYYEQYF
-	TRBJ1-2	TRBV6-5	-	TGTGCCAGCAGTTACCAGGGAGGGTCCCCCTATGGCTACACCTTC	CASSYQGGSPYGYTF
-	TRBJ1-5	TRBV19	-	TGTGCCAGTAGTAGGGTGGCAGGGGATGGTGGCAATCAGCCCCAGCATTTT	CASSRVAGDGGNQPQHF
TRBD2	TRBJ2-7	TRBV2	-	TGTGCCAGCAGTGGGGACTACCTGACCTACGAGCAGTACTTC	CASSGDYLTYEQYF
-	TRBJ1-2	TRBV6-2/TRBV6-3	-	TGTGCCAGCAGTTCGACAGTCTATGGCTACACCTTC	CASSSTVYGYTF
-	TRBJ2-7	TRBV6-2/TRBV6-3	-	TGTGCCAGCAGTTACCTCGGCAGGGGTTACGAGCAGTACTTC	CASSYLGRGYEQYF
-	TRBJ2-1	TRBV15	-	TGTGCCACCAGCAGAGAACAGCTTAATGAGCAGTTCTTC	CATSREQLNEQFF
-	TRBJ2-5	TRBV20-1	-	TGCAGTGCTAGACTCGGGGAGACCCAGTACTTC	CSARLGETQYF
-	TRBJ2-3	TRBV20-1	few	TGCAGTGCTAGTGGGTCGGGGGACGGAGATACGCAGTATTTT	CSASGSGDGDTQYF
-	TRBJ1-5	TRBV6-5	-	TGTGCCAGCACCCAGAGCAATCAGCCCCAGCATTTT	CASTQSNQPQHF
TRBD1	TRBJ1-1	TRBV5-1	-	TGCGCCAGCAGCCAGGACAGGGTTAACACTGAAGCTTTCTTT	CASSQDRVNTEAFF
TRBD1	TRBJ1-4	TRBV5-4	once	TGTGCCAGCAGCGGGACAGGGAATTTGAAAGAAAAACTGTTTTTT	CASSGTGNLKEKLFF
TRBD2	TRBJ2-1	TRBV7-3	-	TGTGCCAGCAGCTTAAGGCTAGCGGGGGGGCCCAATGAGCAGTTCTTC	CASSLRLAGGPNEQFF
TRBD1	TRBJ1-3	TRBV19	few	TGTGCCAGTAGTGCCCAGGGGGCACTCTCTGGAAACACCATATATTTT	CASSAQGALSGNTIYF
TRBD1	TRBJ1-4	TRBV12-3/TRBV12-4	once	TGTGCCACTAGACAGGGTTTAAGAGAAAAACTGTTTTTT	CATRQGLREKLFF
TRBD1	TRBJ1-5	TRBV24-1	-	TGTGCCACCAGTGATACAGGGGCGGGGCAGCCCCAGCATTTT	CATSDTGAGQPQHF
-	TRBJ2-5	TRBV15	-	TGTGCCACCAGCAGAAGACAGGAAACCAGGGAGACCCAGTACTTC	CATSRRQETRETQYF
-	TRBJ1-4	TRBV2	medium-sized	TGTGCCTCCCAAGACAACGATTATGAAAAACTGTTTTTT	CASQDNDYEKLFF
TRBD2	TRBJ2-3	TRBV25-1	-	TGTGCCAGCAGTGACGGGGGGGACCTTTTTCTGGCGCAGTATTTT	CASSDGGDLFLAQYF
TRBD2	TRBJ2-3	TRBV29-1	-	TGCAGCGTTGAAGATACGGGGGGGCAGGGAGATACGCAGTATTTT	CSVEDTGGQGDTQYF
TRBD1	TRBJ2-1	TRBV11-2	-	TGTGCCAGCAGCTTAGTCGGGACAGGTGAGAACAATGAGCAGTTCTTC	CASSLVGTGENNEQFF
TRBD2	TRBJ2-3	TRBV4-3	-	TGCGCCAGCAGCCAGGCCGGGGGCGGGGGGCCAGATACGCAGTATTTT	CASSQAGGGGPDTQYF
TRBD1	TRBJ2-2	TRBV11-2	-	TGTGCCAGCAGCTTCATAGGACAGGCAGTGGTCGGGGAGCTGTTTTTT	CASSFIGQAVVGELFF
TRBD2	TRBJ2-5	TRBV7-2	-	TGTGCCAGCAGCTTAGAGTTCGGGGGGGCCATGCTGGAGACCCAGTACTTC	CASSLEFGGAMLETQYF